Sequencing of this T cell receptor (beta chain) was carried out in a study of T cells in Graves' hyperthyroidism and ophthalmopathy. Findings and limits, study-wide: Researchers found most expanded thyroid clonotypes above 0.001 in blood as well.

RNA transcripts yielded amplified TCR beta CDR3 regions. Primed by the HTBI set, a first-round RT-PCR was run on the TCR CDR3. TCRdb passed the multiplex PCR reads through MiXCR, listing each CDR3 protein once. The repertoire consists of about 360,000 distinct CDR3 sequences, with about 13% occurring once and the leading ten covering less than 25%. CDR3 size: 14 residues. V lost 8 bases and J lost 8; bases outside the gene matches: 9. Diagnoses rested on clinical symptoms, serum thyroxine and TRAb, thyroid ultrasound and orbital computed tomography. PBMCs were derived from about 10 ml fresh peripheral blood. This clonotype appeared many times. What it binds is unknown.

Sequences were obtained from blood. The chain links TRBV12-3 or TRBV12-4 to TRBJ1-4; 9 bases match TRBD1. This receptor was obtained from a young man with Graves' hyperthyroidism that later progressed to Graves' ophthalmopathy. CDR3 region: CASGRDRDVEKLFF. The CDR3 nucleotides are TGTGCCAGCGGCCGGGACAGGGATGTGGAAAAACTGTTTTTT.